The clone carrying this TCR beta chain was seen only once. Antigen specificity is unknown. This sample was taken from a study of T cell responses to AZD1222 COVID-19 vaccine. The table came from immunoSEQ multiplex PCR; TCRdb's copy has only in-frame clones and leaves some out. The table records fewer than 150,000 clones, around nine tenths of them present only once. Study results and caveats: White British ancestry dominated among donors, who included more females, and clonal diversity was possibly underestimated. The study reported that nearly half of spike-specific TCRs target unmutated variant regions. Without day 14 samples, only post-peak T cell repertoires were studied. AZD1222 recipients seropositive at baseline numbered only six or seven.

Trimming stripped 4 bases from V and 6 bases from J, with 15 bases between. Germline CDR1 SNHLY, CDR2 FYNNEI. The CDR3 covers 15 residues. The chain uses TRBV2 and TRBJ2-2; TRBD1 might be the D (5 bases). The sequence derives from an adult in good health. The sequencing here drew on peripheral blood, taken on day 0 of AZD1222 vaccination. CDR3 region: CASSADQGRSGELFF. CDR3 coding DNA: TGTGCCAGCAGTGCCGATCAGGGTCGCTCCGGGGAGCTGTTTTTT.